This note documents a single TCR beta chain sequence. Its cognate antigen has yet to be identified. Within one base of it there is no much larger clone, and no base qualities were kept. The donors were healthy, HIV-negative adults with no recently reported acute infections or vaccinations. Every donor was a Caucasian adult living in Nashville, Tennessee, USA. CD4+ T cells were enriched by magnetic negative selection, after which naive cells were positively selected on CD45RA and the negative fraction was taken as the memory subset. Blood was collected by leukapheresis, and PBMCs were isolated by Ficoll-Histopaque density gradient centrifugation and then cryopreserved in liquid nitrogen vapor phase. Purity and quantity of every magnetically sorted T cell population were checked by analytical flow cytometry. Each sorted fraction had its genomic DNA isolated and then quantified by UV absorbance on a Nanodrop 2000c.

Using the deep immunoSEQ assay, multiplex PCR amplified TCR CDR3 regions from genomic DNA. Genomic DNA extracted from each cell subset was distributed evenly over all wells of several immunoSEQ 96-well plates, and each plate served as one replicate. For sorted subsets, approximately 0.2 ug of genomic DNA, equivalent to 25,000 to 35,000 T cell genomes, went into each replicate PCR. The purified libraries were quantified using a Qubit 3.0 fluorometer, sized with a Bioanalyzer 2100, and then quantified again using the KAPA Library Quantification kit. Every immunoSEQ 96-well plate was sequenced on a dedicated single-read 150-cycle Illumina NextSeq 550 flow cell. The authors' pipeline ran thus. Because the immunoSEQ output included only junctional sequences and no quality scores, the filtering could not be the same as the filtering used for full-length reads. Sequences were annotated with PyIR, a Python wrapper for IgBLAST v1.9, and V/J genes and CDR3 were assigned using IMGT germline references. Reads were filtered out if the reads had weak V/J assignments (E-value above 1e-6), no CDR3, stop codons, out-of-frame junctions, or ambiguous translated residues. V3J clonotypes were defined as sequences sharing an identical inferred V gene, J gene, and CDR3 amino acid sequence. To compute the percentage overlap between repertoires, the number of shared unique clonotypes was divided by the size of the smaller repertoire. Three approaches were used to assess repertoire richness: RTK rarefaction, the Chao1 estimator, and Recon v2.1 estimates of unobserved clonotypes. Generation probabilities for all TCRbeta clonotypes obtained by the gDNA method from a handful of donors were computed using OLGA. As stored in TCRdb, this immuneACCESS dataset retains in-frame rearrangements with V and J assigned. A fraction of the clones does not appear; measured against another copy, unresolved V genes explain less than half of the discrepancy, and the remainder lacks a known reason. D and trimming come from the DNA, and the V and J calls and clone size come from that table. The sample table shows over a million clones, and roughly 96% are seen once. The biggest ten clones account for roughly 1.1% of the sample.

The source of the sample is a study of shared clonotypes between healthy human individuals (dated by TCRdb to 2018 to 2020). Regarding the research as a whole: The cohort comprised a couple of women and a few men aged 18 to 49 years. Leukapheresis yielded between about 0.85 and 10 billion PBMCs per donor. Per donor, three plates each were used for CD4 naive and CD4 memory, two for CD8 naive, and one for CD8 memory. To increase sequencing depth and limit assay-specific biases, TCR repertoire library preparation and sequencing were carried out by different laboratories using diverse techniques. To estimate repertoire size and how much clonotypes are shared between individuals, the study performed deep sequencing of blood TCR repertoires from a handful of healthy adults. The investigation overall reported the following: Across several donors, around 5.4% of naive CD4, roughly 3.8% of naive CD8, under 2.5% of memory CD4, and 0.3% to 0.45% of memory CD8 clonotypes were shared. Rarefaction of sorted-subset datasets indicated incomplete sequencing despite the large sequencing depth. Only blood was sampled, and tissue TCR repertoires likely differ from those in blood. Larger estimated clonotype richness was generally found for naive subsets than for memory subsets. The genetic and exposure-history diversity represented was limited by the small number of donors. Based on pairwise subsampling, the degree of clonotype sharing among donors was expected to be affected by sequencing depth. Compared with non-shared clonotypes, clonotypes shared by all four sorted-subset donors had higher generation probabilities.

Including the terminal cysteine and phenylalanine, the CDR3 comprises 16 residues. Solely the CDR3 DNA is kept, with 48 bases framed from the first base. CDR1 and CDR2 (KGHSH, LQKENI) derive from the germline V gene. Trimming costs V 0 bases and J 0 bases, and their ends lie 11 bases apart. The receptor's source is a man between 25 and 39 years old in good health. In this chain, TRBV18 is recombined with TRBJ1-1; no D gene is confidently identified. Sequenced input: naive CD4+ T cells sorted from blood. This sample's cell subset or site label indicates: CD45RA+ positively selected. The CDR3 protein: CASSPPAESLNTEAFF. The DNA sequence is as follows: TGTGCCAGCTCACCACCCGCAGAATCCTTGAACACTGAAGCTTTCTTT.